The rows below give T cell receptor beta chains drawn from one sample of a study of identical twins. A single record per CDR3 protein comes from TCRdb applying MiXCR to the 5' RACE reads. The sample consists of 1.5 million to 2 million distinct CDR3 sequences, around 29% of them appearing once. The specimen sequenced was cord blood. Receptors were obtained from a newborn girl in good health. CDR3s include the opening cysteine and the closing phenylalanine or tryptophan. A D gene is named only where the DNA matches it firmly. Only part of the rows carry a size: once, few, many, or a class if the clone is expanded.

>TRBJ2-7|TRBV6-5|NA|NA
CASSSQVLGYEQYF
TGTGCCAGCAGTTCCCAGGTCCTGGGATACGAGCAGTACTTC
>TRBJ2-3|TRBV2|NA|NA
CASGVGSQYF
TGTGCCAGCGGGGTTGGTTCGCAGTATTTT
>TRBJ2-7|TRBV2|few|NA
CASSEGTLGNEQYF
TGTGCCAGCAGTGAAGGGACCCTAGGCAACGAGCAGTACTTC
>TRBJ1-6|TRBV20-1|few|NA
CSAKRGQSPLHF
TGCAGTGCTAAACGGGGGCAATCACCCCTCCACTTT
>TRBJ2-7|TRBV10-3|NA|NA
CAISESAGRPLSYEQYF
TGTGCCATCAGTGAGTCGGCAGGCAGGCCCCTCTCCTACGAGCAGTACTTC
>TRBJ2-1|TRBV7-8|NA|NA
CASSLALRETNSYNEQFF
TGTGCCAGCAGCTTAGCGCTCCGGGAGACCAACTCCTACAATGAGCAGTTCTTC
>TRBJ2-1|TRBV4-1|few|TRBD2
CASSQVGAGVGNEQFF
TGCGCCAGCAGCCAAGTAGGAGCGGGAGTGGGCAATGAGCAGTTCTTC
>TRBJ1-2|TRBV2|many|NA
CASKQGAGYTF
TGTGCCAGCAAGCAGGGTGCTGGCTACACCTTC
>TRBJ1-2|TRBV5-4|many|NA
CASSLERAYGYTF
TGTGCCAGCAGCTTGGAACGGGCCTATGGCTACACCTTC
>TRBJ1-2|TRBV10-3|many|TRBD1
CAITGTGRNYGYTF
TGTGCCATCACCGGGACAGGACGTAACTATGGCTACACCTTC
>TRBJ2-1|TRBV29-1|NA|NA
CSVWDTFEFYNEQFF
TGCAGCGTTTGGGACACTTTCGAATTTTACAATGAGCAGTTCTTC
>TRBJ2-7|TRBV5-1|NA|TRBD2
CASSPGTGPGLADPYEQYF
TGCGCCAGCAGCCCTGGGACAGGTCCGGGACTAGCGGATCCCTACGAGCAGTACTTC
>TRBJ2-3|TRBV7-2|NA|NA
CAGSLRGSRTDTQYF
TGTGCCGGCAGCTTGAGGGGGTCTCGCACAGATACGCAGTATTTT
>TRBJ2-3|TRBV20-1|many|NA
CSARDYHLADTQYF
TGCAGTGCTAGAGACTACCACTTGGCAGATACGCAGTATTTT
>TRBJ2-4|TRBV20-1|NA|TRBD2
CSASRGGLKNIQYF
TGCAGTGCTAGTCGGGGGGGTTTGAAAAACATTCAGTACTTC
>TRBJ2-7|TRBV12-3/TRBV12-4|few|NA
CASSSLDGHEQYF
TGTGCCAGCAGTTCCCTGGACGGTCACGAGCAGTACTTC
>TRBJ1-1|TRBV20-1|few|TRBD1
CSARDKTGAEAFF
TGCAGTGCTAGAGATAAAACAGGGGCTGAAGCTTTCTTT
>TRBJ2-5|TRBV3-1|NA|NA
CASSQDWGGRETQYF
TGTGCCAGCAGCCAAGATTGGGGAGGACGTGAGACCCAGTACTTC
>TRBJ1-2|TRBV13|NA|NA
CASSPSGTIHGHTF
TGTGCCAGCAGCCCGTCCGGGACAATCCATGGCCACACCTTC
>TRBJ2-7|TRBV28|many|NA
CASSPDRVAYEQYF
TGTGCCAGCAGTCCAGACAGAGTAGCCTACGAGCAGTACTTC
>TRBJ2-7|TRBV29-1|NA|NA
CSVGRALSYEQYF
TGCAGCGTTGGCAGGGCGCTTTCCTACGAGCAGTACTTC
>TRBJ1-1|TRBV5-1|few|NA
CASSVLRNTEAFF
TGCGCCAGCAGCGTACTAAGGAACACTGAAGCTTTCTTT
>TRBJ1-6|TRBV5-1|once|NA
CASRAGWGNSPLHF
TGCGCCAGCAGGGCAGGGTGGGGTAATTCACCCCTCCACTTT
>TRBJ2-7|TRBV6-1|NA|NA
CASGRQEYSKKDGTYEQYF
TGTGCCAGCGGACGGCAGGAATACTCCAAAAAGGACGGAACCTACGAGCAGTACTTC
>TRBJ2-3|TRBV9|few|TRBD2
CASSDRLAGVSDTQYF
TGTGCCAGCAGCGACCGACTAGCGGGAGTGTCAGATACGCAGTATTTT
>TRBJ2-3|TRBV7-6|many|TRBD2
CASSFRAGGPSTVTDTQYF
TGTGCCAGCAGCTTTCGAGCGGGGGGGCCGAGTACTGTAACAGATACGCAGTATTTT
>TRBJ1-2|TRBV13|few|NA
CASSLQGIGGYTF
TGTGCCAGCAGCTTACAGGGAATTGGTGGCTACACCTTC